A selection of T cell receptor beta chains follows, all from one sample in a study of shared clonotypes between healthy human individuals. Clones were sequenced by immunoSEQ multiplex PCR, and TCRdb holds only the in-frame ones, with some missing. The data contain over a million clones, about 98.5% of them singletons. The sample was naive CD4+ T cells sorted from blood. The source is a man under 40 in good health. The CDR3 runs from the conserved cysteine through the conserved F or W. The D gene is left open where the match is weak. Size is omitted from some rows. Given values are once, few, many or a class for expanded clones.

D gene: .
J gene: TRBJ1-2
V gene: TRBV30
clone size: .
CDR3 DNA: TGTGCCTGGAGTGTCCTACGGGCGAACTATGGCTACACCTTC
CDR3 protein: CAWSVLRANYGYTF

D gene: .
J gene: TRBJ2-7
V gene: TRBV5-5
clone size: .
CDR3 DNA: TGTGCCAGCAGCTTGGCGAGGACCTACGAGCAGTACTTC
CDR3 protein: CASSLARTYEQYF

D gene: TRBD1
J gene: TRBJ1-2
V gene: TRBV27
clone size: .
CDR3 DNA: TGTGCCAGCAGGGGGACCCGGCCGGGACAGCTCTATGGCTACACCTTC
CDR3 protein: CASRGTRPGQLYGYTF

D gene: .
J gene: TRBJ1-4
V gene: TRBV10-3
clone size: .
CDR3 DNA: TGTGCCAGGAGGATAATCGGTGAAAAACTGTTTTTT
CDR3 protein: CARRIIGEKLFF

D gene: TRBD2
J gene: TRBJ2-5
V gene: TRBV5-1
clone size: .
CDR3 DNA: TGCGCCAGCAGCTTGGAGGGAGGGTTGACCCAGTACTTC
CDR3 protein: CASSLEGGLTQYF

D gene: .
J gene: TRBJ2-4
V gene: TRBV7-2
clone size: .
CDR3 DNA: TGTGCCAGCAGCCACCCCCGAGCACTTCAGTACTTC
CDR3 protein: CASSHPRALQYF

D gene: .
J gene: TRBJ1-4
V gene: TRBV9
clone size: .
CDR3 DNA: TGTGCCAGCAGCCGAGGGGCAGGTACTAATGAAAAACTGTTTTTT
CDR3 protein: CASSRGAGTNEKLFF

D gene: .
J gene: TRBJ1-1
V gene: TRBV18
clone size: .
CDR3 DNA: TGTGCCAGCTCACCACCTAGCTCGTTGTCTATGAACACTGAAGCTTTCTTT
CDR3 protein: CASSPPSSLSMNTEAFF

D gene: TRBD2
J gene: TRBJ2-1
V gene: TRBV27
clone size: .
CDR3 DNA: TGTGCCAGCAGTTTGGGACTAGCTGCTAACAATGAGCAGTTCTTC
CDR3 protein: CASSLGLAANNEQFF

D gene: .
J gene: TRBJ1-1
V gene: TRBV27
clone size: .
CDR3 DNA: TGTGCCAGCAGTTGGCAACAGAACACTGAAGCTTTCTTT
CDR3 protein: CASSWQQNTEAFF

D gene: .
J gene: TRBJ2-2
V gene: TRBV19
clone size: once
CDR3 DNA: TGTGCCAGTAGTTGGGGGGCGTCCACCGGGGAGCTGTTTTTT
CDR3 protein: CASSWGASTGELFF

D gene: TRBD1
J gene: TRBJ2-6
V gene: TRBV5-1
clone size: .
CDR3 DNA: TGCGCCAGTAGCGCGACAGGGAGTGGGGCCAACGTCCTGACTTTC
CDR3 protein: CASSATGSGANVLTF

D gene: .
J gene: TRBJ2-2
V gene: TRBV5-1
clone size: once
CDR3 DNA: TGCGCCAGCAGCTTGGTGGTTAGCGGATTCAACACCGGGGAGCTGTTTTTT
CDR3 protein: CASSLVVSGFNTGELFF

D gene: .
J gene: TRBJ1-2
V gene: TRBV4-2
clone size: .
CDR3 DNA: TGTGCCAGCACCCCAGGGCAGGGAGTAACTAACTATGGCTACACCTTC
CDR3 protein: CASTPGQGVTNYGYTF

D gene: TRBD2
J gene: TRBJ2-4
V gene: TRBV7-6
clone size: .
CDR3 DNA: TGTGCCAGCAGCTCTGGGAGGGGAAACATTCAGTACTTC
CDR3 protein: CASSSGRGNIQYF

D gene: .
J gene: TRBJ2-1
V gene: TRBV4-3
clone size: .
CDR3 DNA: TGCGCCAGCAGGGAGAATCACTATATTGGGCAGTTCTTC
CDR3 protein: CASRENHYIGQFF

D gene: .
J gene: TRBJ1-4
V gene: TRBV6-1
clone size: .
CDR3 DNA: TGTGCCAGCAGTGCCCCCCGGGACGGCGGTATTTGGGCTAATGAAAAACTGTTTTTT
CDR3 protein: CASSAPRDGGIWANEKLFF

D gene: .
J gene: TRBJ2-1
V gene: TRBV9
clone size: .
CDR3 DNA: TGTGCCAGCAGCTCAGAGGCGGTCTCCTACAATGAGCAGTTCTTC
CDR3 protein: CASSSEAVSYNEQFF

D gene: .
J gene: TRBJ2-3
V gene: TRBV7-9
clone size: .
CDR3 DNA: TGTGCCAGCAGCTTGATGGATGCGGCCGGGAAGTATTTT
CDR3 protein: CASSLMDAAGKYF

D gene: .
J gene: TRBJ1-5
V gene: TRBV7-2
clone size: .
CDR3 DNA: TGTGCCAGCAGCAACCATGTCATCGTTGGTGGCAATCAGCCCCAGCATTTT
CDR3 protein: CASSNHVIVGGNQPQHF

D gene: .
J gene: TRBJ2-2
V gene: TRBV5-1
clone size: .
CDR3 DNA: TGCGCCAGCAAATTGGACCTCAACACCGGGGAGCTGTTTTTT
CDR3 protein: CASKLDLNTGELFF

D gene: TRBD2
J gene: TRBJ2-1
V gene: TRBV5-4
clone size: .
CDR3 DNA: TGTGCCAGCAGCGGAGAAAGGACTAGTGCTGAGCAGTTCTTC
CDR3 protein: CASSGERTSAEQFF

D gene: .
J gene: TRBJ1-4
V gene: TRBV10-3
clone size: .
CDR3 DNA: TGTGCCATCAGTGAGTCTTTAGGGGATGAAAAACTGTTTTTT
CDR3 protein: CAISESLGDEKLFF

D gene: TRBD2
J gene: TRBJ2-1
V gene: TRBV14
clone size: .
CDR3 DNA: TGTGCCAGCAGCCGCACCGGGACTAGCAAGTTCTTC
CDR3 protein: CASSRTGTSKFF

D gene: .
J gene: TRBJ2-2
V gene: TRBV10-1
clone size: .
CDR3 DNA: TGCGCCAGCAGTCCCGGGCCCCTTAGAACCGGGGAGCTGTTTTTT
CDR3 protein: CASSPGPLRTGELFF

D gene: .
J gene: TRBJ2-5
V gene: TRBV6-5
clone size: .
CDR3 DNA: TGTGCCAGCAACGCGGGGCGACTCGGCCAAGAGACCCAGTACTTC
CDR3 protein: CASNAGRLGQETQYF